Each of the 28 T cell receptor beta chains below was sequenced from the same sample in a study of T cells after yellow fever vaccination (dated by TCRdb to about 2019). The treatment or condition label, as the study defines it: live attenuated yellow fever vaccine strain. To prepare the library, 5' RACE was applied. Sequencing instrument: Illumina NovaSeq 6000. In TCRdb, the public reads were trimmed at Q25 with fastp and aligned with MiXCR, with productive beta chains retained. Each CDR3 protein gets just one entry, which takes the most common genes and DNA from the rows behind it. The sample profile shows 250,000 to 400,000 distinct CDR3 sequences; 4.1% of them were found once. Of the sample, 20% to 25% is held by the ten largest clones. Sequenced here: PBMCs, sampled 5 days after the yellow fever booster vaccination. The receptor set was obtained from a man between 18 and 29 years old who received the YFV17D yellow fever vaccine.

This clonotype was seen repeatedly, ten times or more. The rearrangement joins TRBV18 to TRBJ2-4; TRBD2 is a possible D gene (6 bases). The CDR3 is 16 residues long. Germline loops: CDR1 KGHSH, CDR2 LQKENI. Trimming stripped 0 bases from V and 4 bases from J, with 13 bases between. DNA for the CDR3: TGTGCCAGCTCACCACCGAACTCCGGGGGAAAAAACATTCAGTACTTC. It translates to CASSPPNSGGKNIQYF.

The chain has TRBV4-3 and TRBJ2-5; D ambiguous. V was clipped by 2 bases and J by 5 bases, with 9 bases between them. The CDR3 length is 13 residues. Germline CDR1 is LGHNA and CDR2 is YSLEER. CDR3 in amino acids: CASSQLSGETQYF. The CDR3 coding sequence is TGCGCCAGCAGCCAACTCTCTGGGGAGACCCAGTACTTC.

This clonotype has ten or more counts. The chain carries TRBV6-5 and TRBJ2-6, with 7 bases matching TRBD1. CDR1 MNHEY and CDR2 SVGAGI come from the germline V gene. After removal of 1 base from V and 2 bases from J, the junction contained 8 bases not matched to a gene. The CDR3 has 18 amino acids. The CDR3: CASSYFPTGNTGANVLTF. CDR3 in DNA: TGTGCCAGCAGTTACTTTCCGACAGGGAACACTGGGGCCAACGTCCTGACTTTC.

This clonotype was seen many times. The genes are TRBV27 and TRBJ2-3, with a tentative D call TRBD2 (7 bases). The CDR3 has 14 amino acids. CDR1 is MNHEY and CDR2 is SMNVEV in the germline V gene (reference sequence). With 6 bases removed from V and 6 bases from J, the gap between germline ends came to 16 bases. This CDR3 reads CASSRGAPEDTQYF. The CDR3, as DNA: TGTGCCAGCAGCCGGGGGGCACCTGAGGATACGCAGTATTTT.

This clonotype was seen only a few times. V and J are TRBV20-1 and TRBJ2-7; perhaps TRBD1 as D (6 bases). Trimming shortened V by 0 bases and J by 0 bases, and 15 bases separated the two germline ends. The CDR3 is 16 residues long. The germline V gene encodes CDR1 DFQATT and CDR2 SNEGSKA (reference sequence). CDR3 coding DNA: TGCAGTGCTAGAGATCTTACAGGGCAAAGCTCCTACGAGCAGTACGTC. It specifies CSARDLTGQSSYEQYV.

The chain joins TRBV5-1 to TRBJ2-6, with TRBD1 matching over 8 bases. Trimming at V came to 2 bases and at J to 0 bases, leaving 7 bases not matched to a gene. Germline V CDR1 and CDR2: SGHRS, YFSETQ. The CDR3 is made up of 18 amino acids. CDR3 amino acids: CASSLGTGFHSGANVLTF. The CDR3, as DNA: TGCGCCAGCAGCTTAGGGACAGGTTTTCACTCTGGGGCCAACGTCCTGACTTTC.

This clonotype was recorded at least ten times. CDR3 nucleotide sequence: TGTGCCAGCAGCCTTCCGGACAGTTATGGCTACACCTTC. Protein product: CASSLPDSYGYTF. The V and J genes are TRBV12-3 or TRBV12-4 and TRBJ1-2, with a weak D call TRBD1 (6 bases). The CDR3 has 13 amino acids. Deletions cut 6 bases from V and 5 bases from J, with 13 bases between.

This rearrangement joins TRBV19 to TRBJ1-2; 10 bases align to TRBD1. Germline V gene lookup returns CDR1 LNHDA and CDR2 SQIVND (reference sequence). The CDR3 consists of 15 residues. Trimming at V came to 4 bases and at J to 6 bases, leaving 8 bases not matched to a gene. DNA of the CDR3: TGTGCCAGTAGTACTTACGGGACAGGGGTACATGGCTACACCTTC. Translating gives CASSTYGTGVHGYTF.

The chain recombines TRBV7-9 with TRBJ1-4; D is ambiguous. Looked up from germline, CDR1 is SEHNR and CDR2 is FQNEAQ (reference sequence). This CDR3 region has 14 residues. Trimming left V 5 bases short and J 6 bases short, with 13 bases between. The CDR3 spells CASSRRVGDEKLFF. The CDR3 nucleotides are TGTGCCAGCAGCCGTAGGGTCGGTGATGAAAAACTGTTTTTT. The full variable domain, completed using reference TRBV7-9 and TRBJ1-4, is DTGVSQNPRHKITKRGQNVTFRCDPISEHNRLYWYRQTLGQGPEFLTYFQNEAQLEKSRLLSDRFSAERPKGSFSTLEIQRTEQGDSAMYLCASSRRVGDEKLFFGSGTQLSVL.

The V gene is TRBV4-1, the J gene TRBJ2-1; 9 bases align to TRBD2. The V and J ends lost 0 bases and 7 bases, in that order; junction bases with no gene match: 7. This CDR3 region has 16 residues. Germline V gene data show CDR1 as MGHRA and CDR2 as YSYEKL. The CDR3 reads CASSQEGSGGWNEQFF. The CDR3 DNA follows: TGCGCCAGCAGCCAAGAAGGTAGCGGGGGATGGAATGAGCAGTTCTTC.

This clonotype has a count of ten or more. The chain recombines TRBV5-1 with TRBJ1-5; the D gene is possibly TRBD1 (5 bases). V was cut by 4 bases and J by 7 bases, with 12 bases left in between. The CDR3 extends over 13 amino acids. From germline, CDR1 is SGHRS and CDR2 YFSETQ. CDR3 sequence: CASSPYGGQPQHF. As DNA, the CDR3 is TGCGCCAGCAGCCCTTACGGGGGGCAGCCCCAGCATTTT.

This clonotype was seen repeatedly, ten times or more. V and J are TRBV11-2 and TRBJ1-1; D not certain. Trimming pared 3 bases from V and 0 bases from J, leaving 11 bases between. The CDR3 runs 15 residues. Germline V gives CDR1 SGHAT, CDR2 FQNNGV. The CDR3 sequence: CASSFFKTMNTEAFF. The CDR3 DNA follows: TGTGCCAGCAGCTTCTTTAAGACCATGAACACTGAAGCTTTCTTT.

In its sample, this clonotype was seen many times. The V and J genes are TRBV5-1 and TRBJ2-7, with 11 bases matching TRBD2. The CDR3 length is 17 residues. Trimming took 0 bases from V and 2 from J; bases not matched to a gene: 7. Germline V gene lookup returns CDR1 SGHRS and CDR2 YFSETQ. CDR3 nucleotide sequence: TGCGCCAGCAGCTTGGTGCTAGCGGGGGGCCCTGCCTACGAGCAGTACTTC. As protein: CASSLVLAGGPAYEQYF.

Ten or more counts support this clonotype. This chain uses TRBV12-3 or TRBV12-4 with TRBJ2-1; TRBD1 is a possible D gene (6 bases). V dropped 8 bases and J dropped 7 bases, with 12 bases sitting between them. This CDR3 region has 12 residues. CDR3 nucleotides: TGTGCCAGCGCCGGGACATGGAATGAGCAGTTCTTC. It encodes CASAGTWNEQFF.

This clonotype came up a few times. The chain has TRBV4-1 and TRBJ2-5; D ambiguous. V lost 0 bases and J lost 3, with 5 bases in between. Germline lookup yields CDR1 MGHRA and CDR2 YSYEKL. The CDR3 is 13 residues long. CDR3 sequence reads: CASSQDAKETQYF. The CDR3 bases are TGCGCCAGCAGCCAAGATGCGAAAGAGACCCAGTACTTC.

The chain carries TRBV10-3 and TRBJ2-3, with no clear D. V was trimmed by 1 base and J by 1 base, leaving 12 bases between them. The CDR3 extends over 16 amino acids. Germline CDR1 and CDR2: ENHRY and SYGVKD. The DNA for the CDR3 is TGTGCCATCAGTGAGTACGATAGCTCAGGCACAGATACGCAGTATTTT. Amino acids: CAISEYDSSGTDTQYF.

Here the CDR3 reads CASSVDTPPGNTIYF. CDR3 in DNA: TGTGCCAGCAGCGTAGACACCCCCCCTGGAAACACCATATATTTT. The V gene is TRBV9, the J gene TRBJ1-3; no reliable D call. The germline gives CDR1 SGDLS, CDR2 YYNGEE. CDR3 length: 15 residues. Trimming took off 0 bases at V and 2 bases at J, with 9 bases between the two ends.

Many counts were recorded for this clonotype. In nucleotides, the CDR3 is TGTGCCAGCAGTGAAGAGGCAGCCCTAGCCAAAAACATTCAGTACTTC. This codes for CASSEEAALAKNIQYF. This chain uses TRBV2 with TRBJ2-4; D gene unclear. Germline assignment: CDR1 SNHLY and CDR2 FYNNEI. CDR3 length equals 16 residues. The V end lost 1 base, the J end lost 0 bases, and 10 bases lay between the germline ends.

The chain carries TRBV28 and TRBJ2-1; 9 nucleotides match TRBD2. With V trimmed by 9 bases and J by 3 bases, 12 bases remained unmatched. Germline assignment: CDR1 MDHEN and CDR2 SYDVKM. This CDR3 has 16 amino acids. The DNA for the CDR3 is TGTGCCAGTAACAGTTGGGAGCGGGGGGACTACAATGAGCAGTTCTTC. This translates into CASNSWERGDYNEQFF.

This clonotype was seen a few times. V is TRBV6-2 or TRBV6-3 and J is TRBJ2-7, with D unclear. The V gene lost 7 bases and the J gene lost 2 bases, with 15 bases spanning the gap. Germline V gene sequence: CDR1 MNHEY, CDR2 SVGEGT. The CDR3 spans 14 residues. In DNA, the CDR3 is TGTGCCAGCACTCAGACCTCAGATGCCTACGAGCAGTACTTC. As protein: CASTQTSDAYEQYF.

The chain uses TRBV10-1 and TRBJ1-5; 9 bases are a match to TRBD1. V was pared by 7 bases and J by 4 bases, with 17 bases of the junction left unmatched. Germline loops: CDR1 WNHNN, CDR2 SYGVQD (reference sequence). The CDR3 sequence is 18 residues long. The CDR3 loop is CASIETGTGKEGNQPQHF. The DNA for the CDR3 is TGCGCCAGCATCGAGACCGGGACAGGGAAAGAGGGTAATCAGCCCCAGCATTTT.

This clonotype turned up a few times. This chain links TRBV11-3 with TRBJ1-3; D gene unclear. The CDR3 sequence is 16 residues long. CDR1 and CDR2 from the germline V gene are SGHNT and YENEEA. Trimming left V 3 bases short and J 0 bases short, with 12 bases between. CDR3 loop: CASSFDKGLSGNTIYF. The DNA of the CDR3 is TGTGCCAGCAGCTTTGACAAGGGCCTCTCTGGAAACACCATATATTTT.

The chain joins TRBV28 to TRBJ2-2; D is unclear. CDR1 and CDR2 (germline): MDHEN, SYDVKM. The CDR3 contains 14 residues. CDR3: CAGAVDAYTGELFF. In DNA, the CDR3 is TGTGCAGGCGCAGTTGACGCGTACACCGGGGAGCTGTTTTTT.

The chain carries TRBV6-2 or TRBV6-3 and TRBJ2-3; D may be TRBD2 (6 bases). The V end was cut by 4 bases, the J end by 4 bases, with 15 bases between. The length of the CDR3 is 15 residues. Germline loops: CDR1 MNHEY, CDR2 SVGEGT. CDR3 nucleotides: TGTGCCAGCAGTTCGCTAAGCGGGCGGGCAGATACGCAGTATTTT. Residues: CASSSLSGRADTQYF.

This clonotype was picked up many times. The CDR3 reads CSASRGNTEAFF. The DNA for the CDR3 is TGCAGTGCTAGCAGGGGGAACACTGAAGCTTTCTTT. The chain has TRBV20-1 and TRBJ1-1, with TRBD1 as a possible D gene (6 bases). Per germline, CDR1 DFQATT and CDR2 SNEGSKA (reference sequence). The V gene lost 3 bases and the J gene lost 1 base, with 6 bases spanning the gap. The CDR3 loop spans 12 amino acids.

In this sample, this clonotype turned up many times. The DNA for the CDR3 is TGTGCCAGCAGCTTAGCTTCCTGGACAGAACAAGAGACCCAGTACTTC. Translation gives CASSLASWTEQETQYF. The V call is TRBV7-6, the J call TRBJ2-5; D may be TRBD1 (6 bases). V was cut by 0 bases and J by 2 bases, with 13 bases left in between. Germline CDR1 is SGHVS and CDR2 is FNYEAQ. The CDR3 consists of 16 residues.

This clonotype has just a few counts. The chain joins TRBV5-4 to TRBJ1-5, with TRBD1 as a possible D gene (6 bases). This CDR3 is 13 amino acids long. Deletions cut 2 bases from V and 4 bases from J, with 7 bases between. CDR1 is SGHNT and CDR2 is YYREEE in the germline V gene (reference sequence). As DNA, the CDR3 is TGTGCCAGCAGCTTCGGACAGAATCAGCCCCAGCATTTT. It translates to CASSFGQNQPQHF.

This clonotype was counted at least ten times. In DNA form, the CDR3 reads TGCAGTGCCCTTGGGACTTCCTCAGGGTCGGAGCAGTACGTC. Encoded protein: CSALGTSSGSEQYV. This chain links TRBV20-1 with TRBJ2-7, with D perhaps matching TRBD2 (6 bases). CDR1 is DFQATT and CDR2 is SNEGSKA in the germline V gene (reference sequence). The CDR3 has 14 amino acids. The V and J ends lost 6 bases and 7 bases respectively, with 22 bases between them.